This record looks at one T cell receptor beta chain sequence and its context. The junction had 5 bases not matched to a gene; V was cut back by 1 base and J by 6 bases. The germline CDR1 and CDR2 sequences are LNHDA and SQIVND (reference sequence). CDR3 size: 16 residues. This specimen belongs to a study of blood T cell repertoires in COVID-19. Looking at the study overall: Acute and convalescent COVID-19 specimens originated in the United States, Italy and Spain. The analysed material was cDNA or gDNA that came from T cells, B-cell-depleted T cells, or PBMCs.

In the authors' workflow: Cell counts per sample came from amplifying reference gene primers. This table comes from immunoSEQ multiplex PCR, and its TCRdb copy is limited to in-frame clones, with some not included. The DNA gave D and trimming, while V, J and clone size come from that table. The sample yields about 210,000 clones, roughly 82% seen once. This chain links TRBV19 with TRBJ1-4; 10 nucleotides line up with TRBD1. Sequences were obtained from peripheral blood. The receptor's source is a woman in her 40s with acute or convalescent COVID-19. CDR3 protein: CASSIGKGTGDEKLFF. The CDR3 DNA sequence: TGTGCCAGTAGTATAGGGAAAGGGACAGGGGATGAAAAACTGTTTTTT.